This entry lists 5 T cell receptor beta chains sequenced from one sample in a study of T cell responses to AZD1222 COVID-19 vaccine. Measured with immunoSEQ multiplex PCR; TCRdb has only the in-frame clones, and not every one. Of about 140,000 clones listed, roughly 90% are singletons. The sequences come from peripheral blood, collected on day 0 of AZD1222 vaccination. The receptor source for this set is an adult in good health.

The V and J genes are TRBV28 and TRBJ1-1; 7 bases fit TRBD1. The CDR3 covers 14 residues. Per germline, CDR1 MDHEN and CDR2 SYDVKM. The V and J ends lost 3 bases and 11 bases, in that order; junction bases with no gene match: 12. The CDR3 protein is CASSFQGGGNRAFF. For the CDR3, the DNA is TGTGCCAGCAGTTTCCAGGGAGGGGGCAACCGGGCTTTCTTT.

The chain uses TRBV6-2 or TRBV6-3 and TRBJ1-2; D remains ambiguous. V lost 1 base to trimming and J lost 8 bases, with 8 bases between them. The germline V gene encodes CDR1 MNHEY and CDR2 SVGEGT. This CDR3 spans 12 amino acids. This CDR3 reads CASSYYGEGYTF. The CDR3 DNA sequence: TGTGCCAGCAGTTACTATGGGGAGGGCTACACCTTC.

The chain uses TRBV20-1 and TRBJ2-7, with 9 bases lining up with TRBD1. Germline values: CDR1 DFQATT, CDR2 SNEGSKA (reference sequence). After removal of 3 bases from V and 6 bases from J, the junction contained 12 bases not matched to a gene. The CDR3 length is 15 residues. The CDR3 here is CSASDPGTGSLEQYF. In DNA, the CDR3 is TGCAGTGCTAGTGATCCCGGGACAGGGAGCCTCGAGCAGTACTTC.

The chain links TRBV5-1 to TRBJ1-6, with a possible D match to TRBD1 (5 bases). Deletions cut 3 bases from V and 6 bases from J, with 13 bases between. The CDR3 runs 15 residues. CDR1 and CDR2 from the germline V gene are SGHRS and YFSETQ. CDR3 protein: CASSSSGASNSPLHF. The CDR3 DNA reads as TGCGCCAGCAGCTCGTCCGGGGCAAGTAATTCACCCCTCCACTTT.

This clone was seen a few times. One end of the junction does not line up with germline, which may come from a read error. The chain links TRBV20-1 to TRBJ2-1; tentative D call: TRBD2 (6 bases). CDR1 and CDR2 from the germline V gene are DFQATT and SNEGSKA (reference sequence). CDR3 length equals 11 residues. The CDR3 DNA reads as TGCAGTGCTTCGTTCGCCGTCCCGGGGGTCTTC. Its protein is CSASFAVPGVF.